These T cell receptor beta chains were read from a single sample in a study of blood T cells in healthy people across ages. TCRdb itself ran the 5' RACE reads through MiXCR, one entry per CDR3 protein. The table lists hundreds of thousands of distinct CDR3 sequences, 62% of them singletons. The sequenced sample was blood. These receptors were collected from a man aged 25-45 years in good health. Both conserved end residues are part of each CDR3. D genes are given only for firm matches. A clone size is listed for some rows: how often the clone was seen (once, few, many), or a class if it is expanded.

v_call,d_call,clone_size,j_call,cdr3_nt,cdr3_aa
TRBV12-3/TRBV12-4,TRBD1,.,TRBJ1-5,TGTGCCAGCAGTCCGCCGGAGCGCGGACAGGGCTTCGATCAGCCCCAGCATTTT,CASSPPERGQGFDQPQHF
TRBV7-2,.,few,TRBJ2-3,TGTGCCAGCAGCCGGACGGAGGCTAGGGCAGATACGCAGTATTTT,CASSRTEARADTQYF
TRBV7-3,.,few,TRBJ2-1,TGTGCCAGCAGTCCTCTAGCGTCTGTCAATGAGCAGTTCTTC,CASSPLASVNEQFF
TRBV10-3,.,.,TRBJ2-3,TGTGCCATCACCCGGGGTAGCAGTCCAGATACGCAGTATTTT,CAITRGSSPDTQYF
TRBV6-5,TRBD2,few,TRBJ2-1,TGTGCCAGCAGTTACTCGAAAGCTCAGCGGGGGGGTGAGCAGTTCTTC,CASSYSKAQRGGEQFF
TRBV28,.,.,TRBJ2-7,TGTGCCAGCAGTTCCAAATACGGGACCAGATACGAGCAGTACTTC,CASSSKYGTRYEQYF
TRBV4-3,TRBD1,.,TRBJ1-5,TGCGCCAGCAGCCAGACAGCCGACAGGGTAGGTCAGCCCCAGCATTTT,CASSQTADRVGQPQHF
TRBV28,TRBD1,once,TRBJ2-7,TGTGCCAGCAGTTTACCCACAGGGGGCAAGTACGAGCAGTACTTC,CASSLPTGGKYEQYF
TRBV10-3,TRBD2,.,TRBJ2-1,TGTGCCATCAGTGAGGGAACTAGCGGGAACAATGAGCAGTTCTTC,CAISEGTSGNNEQFF
TRBV7-2,.,many,TRBJ2-3,TGTGCCAGCAGCGTCAGACTAGGCCGGTCGGATACGCAGTATTTT,CASSVRLGRSDTQYF
TRBV18,.,.,TRBJ2-3,TGTGCCAGCTCACCTCCGACTCAGGCAGATACGCAGTATTTT,CASSPPTQADTQYF
TRBV7-9,.,.,TRBJ1-6,TGTGCCAGCAGCCCTGATCTACCGGTGCCCCTCCACTTT,CASSPDLPVPLHF
TRBV20-1,.,few,TRBJ2-1,TGCAGTGCTAGAGGGACTACTCACAATGAGCAGTTCTTC,CSARGTTHNEQFF
TRBV30,.,.,TRBJ2-7,TGTGCCTCGGATGGGAGCAATGAGCAGTACTTC,CASDGSNEQYF
TRBV12-3/TRBV12-4,.,.,TRBJ2-7,TGTGCCAGCAGTTTACCTGGAGGGGCGCAGTACTTC,CASSLPGGAQYF
TRBV28,.,.,TRBJ2-5,TGTGCCAGCACGAACCTCCAAGAGACCCAGTACTTC,CASTNLQETQYF
TRBV10-3,TRBD1,once,TRBJ1-1,TGTGCCATCAGTGACAGGGGGGGGTTGGGAACTGAAGCTTTCTTT,CAISDRGGLGTEAFF
TRBV20-1,TRBD1,.,TRBJ1-2,TGCAGTGCAGCGGATCAACAGGGGGCATTGAATTACTATGGCTACACCTTC,CSAADQQGALNYYGYTF
TRBV4-2,TRBD1,few,TRBJ2-5,TGTGCCAGCAGTCCGACAGGGGGCTCCCAAGAGACCCAGTACTTC,CASSPTGGSQETQYF
TRBV28,.,.,TRBJ2-1,TGTGCCAGCAGATCGGTATATTACAATGAGCAGTTCTTC,CASRSVYYNEQFF
TRBV5-5,.,.,TRBJ2-4,TGTGCCAGCAGCCCCCGTCCCGAGTGGGAAAACATTCAGTACTTC,CASSPRPEWENIQYF
TRBV29-1,.,few,TRBJ1-5,TGCAGCGTTGGTTTACAGGGTAATCAGCCCCAGCATTTT,CSVGLQGNQPQHF
TRBV3-1,.,once,TRBJ2-2,TGTGCCAGCAGCCAGTTCAGTCCCTCGAACACCGGGGAGCTGTTTTTT,CASSQFSPSNTGELFF
TRBV3-1,TRBD1,.,TRBJ1-2,TGTGCCAGCAGCCAAAGGGCAGGGGGCATCAATGGCTACACCTTC,CASSQRAGGINGYTF
TRBV28,TRBD2,.,TRBJ2-1,TGTGCCAGCAAGGGTAGCGGGCTAAGCTCCTACAATGAGCAGTTCTTC,CASKGSGLSSYNEQFF
TRBV4-3,.,few,TRBJ1-5,TGCGCCAGCAGCAGCGGGGTAGTTAATCAGCCCCAGCATTTT,CASSSGVVNQPQHF
TRBV28,.,.,TRBJ2-7,TGTGCCAGCAGTTTCTCTTGGACTCCAACCTACGAGCAGTACTTC,CASSFSWTPTYEQYF
TRBV7-2,.,.,TRBJ2-6,TGTGCCAGCAGCTTAGACCTCTCAGGGGCTGGGGCCAACGTCCTGACTTTC,CASSLDLSGAGANVLTF
TRBV20-1,.,.,TRBJ2-7,TGCAGTGCTAGCGGCCGGAGCTCCTACGAGCAGTACTTC,CSASGRSSYEQYF
TRBV3-1,.,.,TRBJ2-3,TGTGCCGGCAGCCAAGAGAGGTTCGGGGGTACAGATACGCAGTATTTT,CAGSQERFGGTDTQYF
TRBV12-3/TRBV12-4,.,.,TRBJ2-4,TGTGCCAGCACCCCAGACAGATCCAAAAACATTCAGTACTTC,CASTPDRSKNIQYF
TRBV12-3/TRBV12-4,.,.,TRBJ2-7,TGTGCCAGTCGACAGGGACTTGGCCCTGGCGAGCAGTACTTC,CASRQGLGPGEQYF
TRBV12-3/TRBV12-4,TRBD1,.,TRBJ2-7,TGTGCCAGCAGTAAACGACAGGGTAGCAACGAGCAGTACTTC,CASSKRQGSNEQYF
TRBV6-1,TRBD2,.,TRBJ2-7,TGTGCCACAGGACTAGCGGGGGGTGCCTCCTACGAGCAGTACTTC,CATGLAGGASYEQYF
TRBV4-1,.,.,TRBJ1-5,TGCGCCAGCAGCCAAGTACCGACAGGTATCAGCAATCAGCCCCAGCATTTT,CASSQVPTGISNQPQHF
TRBV7-2,.,few,TRBJ2-3,TGTGCCAGCAGCTCACAATTTCGGACGCAGTATTTT,CASSSQFRTQYF
TRBV13,.,.,TRBJ1-4,TGTGCCAGCAGCCCCCTCGGGGAAAAACTGTTTTTT,CASSPLGEKLFF
TRBV29-1,.,few,TRBJ2-5,TGCAGCGCAGGGACTCCCGGAGAGACCCAGTACTTC,CSAGTPGETQYF
TRBV6-5,.,.,TRBJ2-1,TGTGCCAGCAGTTACACCCAGGGACCCGTTTACAATGAGCAGTTCTTC,CASSYTQGPVYNEQFF